This TCR beta chain stems from a study of radiotherapy plus CTLA-4 blockade in lung cancer. Trimming took 3 bases from V and 3 from J; bases not matched to a gene: 5. The CDR3 is made up of 14 amino acids. Looked up from germline, CDR1 is PRHDT and CDR2 is FYEKMQ (reference sequence). The repertoire was sequenced with immunoSEQ multiplex PCR; TCRdb's copy has only in-frame clones and lacks some. The sample holds 40,000 to 55,000 clones, roughly 90% seen once. In regard to this clone: Its cognate antigen is unknown.

Notes on the study in general: Strongest reported response predictors: early blood clone changes and post-radiation interferon-beta. Blood-borne expansion of tumor-derived TCR clones followed radiotherapy plus ipilimumab.

This TCR was sampled from a human donor with non-small cell lung cancer that progressed on radiotherapy plus ipilimumab. Some clones in this sample may be carry-over from other donors' samples. The source material was peripheral blood, sampled from a patient treated with radiotherapy plus ipilimumab. This chain connects TRBV13 to TRBJ2-7; 7 bases map to TRBD1. CDR3 residues: CASSLGTDNYEQYF. Written as DNA, the CDR3 is TGTGCCAGCAGCTTGGGGACAGATAACTACGAGCAGTACTTC.